Listed below are T cell receptor beta chains from one sample, sequenced in a study of CD8 T cells in Susac syndrome. TCRdb recomputed calls from the immunoSEQ multiplex PCR reads with MiXCR, one row per CDR3 protein. The table shows 40,000 to 55,000 distinct CDR3 sequences, with just over 90% occurring only once. The sample was CD8+ T cells from PBMCs. Source of these receptors: a human donor with multiple sclerosis. The CDR3 runs from the conserved cysteine through the conserved F or W. The order of the fields is clone size, J gene, V gene, D gene, CDR3 DNA, CDR3 protein. A D gene is named only where the DNA matches it firmly. Size is stated for part of the rows, as once, few or many counts, or as a class when the clone is expanded.

size: .; J: TRBJ2-7; V: TRBV4-3; D: .; DNA: TGCGCCAGCAGCCAAGATCGTCCGACAGGATTATACGAGCAGTACTTC; CDR3: CASSQDRPTGLYEQYF
size: .; J: TRBJ1-2; V: TRBV6-5; D: TRBD1; DNA: TGTGCCAGCAGTCCGACACAGGGGGACGGCTACACCTTC; CDR3: CASSPTQGDGYTF
size: .; J: TRBJ2-1; V: TRBV9; D: .; DNA: TGTGCCAGCAGCGTAGGAGGGGGGGTTACGAATGAGCAGTTCTTC; CDR3: CASSVGGGVTNEQFF
size: .; J: TRBJ2-3; V: TRBV27; D: .; DNA: TGTGCCACCCAGCACGCGGCAAACACAGATACGCAGTATTTT; CDR3: CATQHAANTDTQYF
size: .; J: TRBJ2-7; V: TRBV19; D: TRBD1; DNA: TGTGCCAGTAGTTCCGGGACAGGGGGAGACGAGCAGTACTTC; CDR3: CASSSGTGGDEQYF
size: .; J: TRBJ1-3; V: TRBV6-5; D: .; DNA: TGTGCCAGCAGGCAAGGACTCGACGGAAACACCATATATTTT; CDR3: CASRQGLDGNTIYF
size: .; J: TRBJ2-3; V: TRBV28; D: TRBD2; DNA: TGTGCCAGCAAATTGTTGGCGGGGGGCACAGATACGCAGTATTTT; CDR3: CASKLLAGGTDTQYF
size: .; J: TRBJ2-7; V: TRBV7-9; D: TRBD1; DNA: TGTGCCAGCAGAGATGACAGGGTTAGGTACGAGCAGTACTTC; CDR3: CASRDDRVRYEQYF
size: .; J: TRBJ2-6; V: TRBV11-3; D: .; DNA: TGTGCCAGCAGCTTAGCCTCCTTGAGGTTAGATGCTGGGGCCAACGTCCTGACTTTC; CDR3: CASSLASLRLDAGANVLTF
size: .; J: TRBJ2-7; V: TRBV19; D: TRBD1; DNA: TGTGCCAGTTCCCAGGGGGCGTCCTACGAGCAGTACTTC; CDR3: CASSQGASYEQYF
size: .; J: TRBJ1-1; V: TRBV13; D: .; DNA: TGTGCCAGCAGCGTCCGGGACACTGAAGCTTTCTTT; CDR3: CASSVRDTEAFF
size: .; J: TRBJ2-1; V: TRBV20-1; D: .; DNA: TGCAGTGCTAGAGAACAGGGAAGGGACAATGAGCAGTTCTTC; CDR3: CSAREQGRDNEQFF
size: once; J: TRBJ2-1; V: TRBV19; D: .; DNA: TGTGCCAGTAGTATTTTCGGAGACAATGAGCAGTTCTTC; CDR3: CASSIFGDNEQFF
size: .; J: TRBJ1-5; V: TRBV19; D: .; DNA: TGTGCCAGTAGTATGACTGCTAGCAATCAGCCCCAGCATTTT; CDR3: CASSMTASNQPQHF
size: .; J: TRBJ1-1; V: TRBV6-5; D: .; DNA: TGTGCCAGCAGCCGACAGGAGATGAACACTGAAGCTTTCTTT; CDR3: CASSRQEMNTEAFF
size: .; J: TRBJ2-7; V: TRBV20-1; D: TRBD2; DNA: TGCAGTGCAAAGACCATAGCGGGGGCCCCCTACGAGCAGTACTTC; CDR3: CSAKTIAGAPYEQYF
size: .; J: TRBJ2-7; V: TRBV27; D: TRBD1; DNA: TGTGCCAGCAGTTTATTGGCCAGGGGGCTCGGGGAGCAGTACTTC; CDR3: CASSLLARGLGEQYF
size: .; J: TRBJ1-1; V: TRBV14; D: TRBD1; DNA: TGTGCCAGCAGCCAGCTTTCAGGGGGCTGGACTGAAGCTTTCTTT; CDR3: CASSQLSGGWTEAFF
size: once; J: TRBJ1-1; V: TRBV7-3; D: .; DNA: TGTGCCAGCAGCTTAACCGGGTGGTTGAACACTGAAGCTTTCTTT; CDR3: CASSLTGWLNTEAFF
size: .; J: TRBJ1-1; V: TRBV6-5; D: .; DNA: TGTGCCAGCAGTTACGGGACTGAAGCTTTCTTT; CDR3: CASSYGTEAFF
size: .; J: TRBJ2-3; V: TRBV25-1; D: .; DNA: TGTGCCAGCAGTATCAGGTTAAGCACAGATACGCAGTATTTT; CDR3: CASSIRLSTDTQYF
size: .; J: TRBJ2-7; V: TRBV7-6; D: TRBD1; DNA: TGTGCCAGCAGCTCCCGGGACAGATCCCGCTACGAGCAGTACTTC; CDR3: CASSSRDRSRYEQYF
size: .; J: TRBJ1-2; V: TRBV4-2; D: TRBD1; DNA: TGTGCCAGCAGCCACGGACAGGACGGCTCCTATGGCTACACCTTC; CDR3: CASSHGQDGSYGYTF
size: once; J: TRBJ1-4; V: TRBV27; D: .; DNA: TGTGCCAGCAGTTTATGGGGGGCGGGTGAACTGTTTTTT; CDR3: CASSLWGAGELFF
size: .; J: TRBJ1-5; V: TRBV19; D: .; DNA: TGTGCCAGTAGTATAGGGGGGGTCGGGCAGCCCCAGCATTTT; CDR3: CASSIGGVGQPQHF
size: .; J: TRBJ2-7; V: TRBV4-3; D: TRBD1; DNA: TGCGCCAGCAGCCCCAGACAGGGGTGGGCCTACGAGCAGTACTTC; CDR3: CASSPRQGWAYEQYF
size: once; J: TRBJ1-2; V: TRBV7-2; D: .; DNA: TGTGCCAGCAGCTTAGATAAGAAGACGGTAGATTATGGCTACACCTTC; CDR3: CASSLDKKTVDYGYTF